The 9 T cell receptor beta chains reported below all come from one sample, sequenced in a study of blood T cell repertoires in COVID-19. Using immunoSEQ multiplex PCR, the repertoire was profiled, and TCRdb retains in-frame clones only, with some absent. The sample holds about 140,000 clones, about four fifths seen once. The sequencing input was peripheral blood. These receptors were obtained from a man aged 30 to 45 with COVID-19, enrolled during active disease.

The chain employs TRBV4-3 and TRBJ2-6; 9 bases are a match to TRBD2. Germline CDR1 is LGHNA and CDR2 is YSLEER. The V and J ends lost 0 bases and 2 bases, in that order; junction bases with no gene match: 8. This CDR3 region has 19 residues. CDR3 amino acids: CASSQDRGSGRPGANVLTF. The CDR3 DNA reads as TGCGCCAGCAGCCAAGATCGTGGTAGCGGGAGACCTGGGGCCAACGTCCTGACTTTC.

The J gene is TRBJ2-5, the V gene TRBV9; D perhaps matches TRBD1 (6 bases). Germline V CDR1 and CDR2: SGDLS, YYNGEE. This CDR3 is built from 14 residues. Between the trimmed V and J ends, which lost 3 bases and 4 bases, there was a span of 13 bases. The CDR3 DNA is TGTGCCAGCAGCGGAGGGGCAGGGGTAGAGACCCAGTACTTC. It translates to CASSGGAGVETQYF.

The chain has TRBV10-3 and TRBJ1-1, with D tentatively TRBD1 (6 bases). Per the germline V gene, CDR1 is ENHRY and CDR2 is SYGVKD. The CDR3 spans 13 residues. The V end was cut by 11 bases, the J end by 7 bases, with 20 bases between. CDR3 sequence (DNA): TGTGCCGCCCGGCCCGGGGGGCAAAATGAAGCTTTCTTT. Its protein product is CAARPGGQNEAFF.

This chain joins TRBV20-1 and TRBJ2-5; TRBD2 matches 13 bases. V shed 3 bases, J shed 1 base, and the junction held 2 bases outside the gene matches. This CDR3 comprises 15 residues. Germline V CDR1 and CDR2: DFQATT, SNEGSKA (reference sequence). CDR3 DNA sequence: TGCAGTGCTAGTGGGACTAGCGGGATCCAAGAGACCCAGTACTTC. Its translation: CSASGTSGIQETQYF.

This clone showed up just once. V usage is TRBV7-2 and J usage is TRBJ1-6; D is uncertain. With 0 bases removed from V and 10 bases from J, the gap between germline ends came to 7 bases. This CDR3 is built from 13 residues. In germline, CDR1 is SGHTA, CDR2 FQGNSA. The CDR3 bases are TGTGCCAGCAGCTTAGCTCCACTGTCACCCCTCCACTTT. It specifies CASSLAPLSPLHF.

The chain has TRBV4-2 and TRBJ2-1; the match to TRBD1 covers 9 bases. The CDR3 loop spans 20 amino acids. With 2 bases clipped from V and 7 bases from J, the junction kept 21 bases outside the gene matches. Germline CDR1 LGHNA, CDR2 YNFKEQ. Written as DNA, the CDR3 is TGTGCCAGCAGCCAACCAACAGGGGGCGCGGGCGGGAGCCTGCGGAATGAGCAGTTCTTC. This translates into CASSQPTGGAGGSLRNEQFF.

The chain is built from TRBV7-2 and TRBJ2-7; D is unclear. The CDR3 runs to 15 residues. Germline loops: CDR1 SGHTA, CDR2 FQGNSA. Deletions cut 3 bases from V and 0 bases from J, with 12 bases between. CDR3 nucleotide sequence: TGTGCCAGCAGCTTGTCAGGCGATAGCTCCTACGAGCAGTACTTC. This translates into CASSLSGDSSYEQYF.

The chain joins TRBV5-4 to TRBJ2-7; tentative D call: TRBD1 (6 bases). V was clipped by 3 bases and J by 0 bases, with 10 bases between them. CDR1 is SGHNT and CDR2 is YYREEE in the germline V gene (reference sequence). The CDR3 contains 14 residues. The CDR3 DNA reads TGTGCCAGCAGCTCCGGGACACACTCCTACGAGCAGTACTTC. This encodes CASSSGTHSYEQYF.

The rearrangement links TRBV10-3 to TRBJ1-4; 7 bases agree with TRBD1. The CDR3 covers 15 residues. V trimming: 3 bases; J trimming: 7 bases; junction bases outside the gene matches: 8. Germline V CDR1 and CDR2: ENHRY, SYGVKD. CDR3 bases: TGTGCCATCAGTGACCCCGGGACAGAGGGTGAAAAACTGTTTTTT. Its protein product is CAISDPGTEGEKLFF.